This T cell receptor (beta chain) was documented in a study of cytomegalovirus exposure and HLA in healthy donors. From germline, CDR1 is LNHNV and CDR2 YYDKDF (reference sequence). CDR3 length: 16 amino acids. The junction had 8 bases not matched to a gene; V was cut back by 3 bases and J by 3 bases. The PCR used 60 Vbeta and 13 Jbeta primers. Produced via immunoSEQ multiplex PCR; TCRdb's table is partial and in-frame only. The sample contains about 190,000 clones, 79% of which appear only once. Study-level points and caveats: The likely explanation for a cluster of highly shared sequence variants was sequencing artifact. The study designated about 180 TCR beta chains cytomegalovirus-associated.

Note on this clone: The antigen remains undetermined.

The source material was PBMCs. This chain joins TRBV15 and TRBJ2-1, with 7 bases matching TRBD1. This clonotype originated in a woman aged 18-30 years in good health and CMV-seronegative. The CDR3 DNA follows: TGTGCCACCAGCAGTCTAGACAGGGTTTTCTACAATGAGCAGTTCTTC. Translated, it gives CATSSLDRVFYNEQFF.